This TCR beta chain is from a study of technical replicates of blood from a few donors. CDR3 size: 14 residues. The V and J ends lost 2 bases and 2 bases respectively, with 9 bases between them. The germline V gene encodes CDR1 MDHEN and CDR2 SYDVKM. The table came from immunoSEQ multiplex PCR; TCRdb's copy has only in-frame clones and leaves some out. In the table there are about 84,000 clones, around 93% of which are singletons. The gene calls are TRBV28 and TRBJ2-5; no clear D. The receptor comes from a human donor in good health. Specimen: T cells isolated from PBMCs. In DNA, the CDR3 is TGTGCCAGCAGTTTAACGGCGGCTCAAGAGACCCAGTACTTC. Its protein is CASSLTAAQETQYF. Supplemented by reference TRBV28 and TRBJ2-5, the full variable domain reads DVKVTQSSRYLVKRTGEKVFLECVQDMDHENMFWYRQDPGLGLRLIYFSYDVKMKEKGDIPEGYSVSREKKERFSLILESASTNQTSMYLCASSLTAAQETQYFGPGTRLLVL.